Each of the 27 T cell receptor beta chains below was sequenced from the same sample in a study of blood T cell repertoires in COVID-19. Produced via immunoSEQ multiplex PCR; TCRdb's table is partial and in-frame only. The table includes roughly 250,000 clones, roughly 91% detected once. Sequenced: peripheral blood. The receptor source for this set is a man aged 25-45 years with COVID-19, enrolled during active disease.

The chain combines TRBV6-1 with TRBJ2-7, with unresolved D. The length of the CDR3 is 16 residues. V dropped 0 bases and J dropped 0 bases, with 12 bases sitting between them. CDR1 MNHNS and CDR2 SASEGT come from the germline V gene. The CDR3 DNA reads TGTGCCAGCAGTGAAGCGCGAACAGCAAGCTCCTACGAGCAGTACTTC. Translation: CASSEARTASSYEQYF.

The chain has TRBV2 and TRBJ2-5; D is unclear. V lost 2 bases and J 4 bases, leaving 17 bases between the germline ends. The CDR3 is made up of 16 amino acids. CDR1 SNHLY and CDR2 FYNNEI come from the germline V gene. This chain's CDR3 is CASSESYARWRETQYF. CDR3 DNA: TGTGCCAGCAGTGAATCGTACGCTAGATGGCGAGAGACCCAGTACTTC.

The V and J genes are TRBV19 and TRBJ1-3, with unresolved D. Deletions cut 3 bases from V and 0 bases from J, with 9 bases between. The CDR3 covers 15 residues. Looked up from germline, CDR1 is LNHDA and CDR2 is SQIVND (reference sequence). CDR3 coding DNA: TGTGCCAGTAGTATTCCAACGAGCTCTGGAAACACCATATATTTT. Amino acid sequence: CASSIPTSSGNTIYF.

The chain combines TRBV6-5 with TRBJ2-7; 7 nucleotides line up with TRBD1. Germline CDR1 MNHEY, CDR2 SVGAGI. CDR3 length: 14 amino acids. The V and J ends lost 5 bases and 2 bases, in that order; junction bases with no gene match: 6. The chain's CDR3 is CASSLETGTYEQYF. For the CDR3, the DNA is TGTGCCAGCAGTCTCGAGACAGGGACCTACGAGCAGTACTTC.

This clone occurred once. The chain has TRBV6-5 and TRBJ2-7, with 12 nucleotides matching TRBD2. Germline assignment: CDR1 MNHEY and CDR2 SVGAGI. V lost 2 bases and J lost 2; bases outside the gene matches: 4. This CDR3 is 16 amino acids long. The CDR3 region has the DNA TGTGCCAGCAGTTACGGCTCTAGCGGGGGGGCCTACGAGCAGTACTTC. It is translated as CASSYGSSGGAYEQYF.

The gene calls are TRBV5-1 and TRBJ2-7; 7 nucleotides match TRBD1. The germline V gene encodes CDR1 SGHRS and CDR2 YFSETQ. After removal of 4 bases from V and 4 bases from J, the junction contained 8 bases not matched to a gene. The CDR3 is 14 residues long. The CDR3 here is CASSGTDPSYEQYF. For the CDR3, the DNA is TGCGCCAGCAGCGGGACAGATCCCTCTTACGAGCAGTACTTC. The full variable domain, rest sourced from reference TRBV5-1 and TRBJ2-7, is KAGVTQTPRYLIKTRGQQVTLSCSPISGHRSVSWYQQTPGQGLQFLFEYFSETQRNKGNFPGRFSGRQFSNSRSEMNVSTLELGDSALYLCASSGTDPSYEQYFGPGTRLTVT.

This clone was counted once. The rearrangement uses TRBV2 and TRBJ1-1, with D possibly being TRBD1 (6 bases). From germline, CDR1 is SNHLY and CDR2 FYNNEI. The CDR3 consists of 12 residues. V was cut by 6 bases and J by 6 bases, with 11 bases left in between. The CDR3 sequence is CASSRGGAEAFF. The CDR3 DNA reads TGTGCCAGCAGCCGCGGGGGCGCTGAAGCTTTCTTT.

The chain links TRBV7-9 to TRBJ1-2, with 11 bases matching TRBD1. The CDR3 loop spans 15 amino acids. V was pared by 5 bases and J by 5 bases, with 7 bases of the junction left unmatched. Germline V gene lookup returns CDR1 SEHNR and CDR2 FQNEAQ (reference sequence). The CDR3 nucleotides read TGTGCCAGCAGCGCAAAGGACAGGGGGCTGTATGGCTACACCTTC. Translation: CASSAKDRGLYGYTF. Full variable domain (outside the CDR3, taken from reference TRBV7-9 and TRBJ1-2): DTGVSQNPRHKITKRGQNVTFRCDPISEHNRLYWYRQTLGQGPEFLTYFQNEAQLEKSRLLSDRFSAERPKGSFSTLEIQRTEQGDSAMYLCASSAKDRGLYGYTFGSGTRLTVV.

V gene TRBV3-1 (or the pseudogene TRBV3-2) combines with J gene TRBJ1-5; a possible D gene is TRBD1 (6 bases). Germline V gives CDR1 LGHDT, CDR2 YNNKEL (reference sequence). The CDR3 runs 17 residues. The V and J ends lost 0 bases and 5 bases respectively, with 17 bases between them. The CDR3 loop is CASSQDWGGADHQPQHF. The CDR3 bases are TGTGCCAGCAGCCAAGATTGGGGGGGCGCCGACCATCAGCCCCAGCATTTT.

The chain couples TRBV5-1 to TRBJ2-3; possibly TRBD1 for D (6 bases). This CDR3 is built from 16 residues. Between the trimmed V and J ends, which lost 0 bases and 1 base, there was a span of 12 bases. CDR1 and CDR2 from the germline V gene are SGHRS and YFSETQ. The CDR3 nucleotides read TGCGCCAGCAGCTTGGGCCAGGGGCCAGGCACAGATACGCAGTATTTT. This translates into CASSLGQGPGTDTQYF.

Worth noting for this clone: Other DNA sequences of this sample code for an identical CDR3. V and J are TRBV6-5 and TRBJ1-2; 9 bases match TRBD1. There are 13 residues in the CDR3. The germline V gene has CDR1 MNHEY and CDR2 SVGAGI. V gave up 5 bases and J gave up 3 bases; unmatched junction bases: 1. CDR3 amino acids: CASSRDRDYGYTF. The CDR3 DNA reads TGTGCCAGCAGTCGGGACAGGGACTATGGCTACACCTTC.

The V gene is TRBV4-1, the J gene TRBJ1-1; 9 bases align to TRBD1. Germline lookup yields CDR1 MGHRA and CDR2 YSYEKL. This CDR3 contains 16 residues. Trimming removed 1 base from V and 7 bases from J; junction bases left unmatched: 10. The CDR3 region has the DNA TGCGCCAGCAGCCAAGGCCAGGGGACAGGGAAAGTTGAAGCTTTCTTT. Its translation is CASSQGQGTGKVEAFF.

J is TRBJ2-7 and V is TRBV7-2, with TRBD2 identical over 10 bases. The V segment lost 2 bases and the J segment 4 bases; nucleotides outside the gene matches: 5. The germline gives CDR1 SGHTA, CDR2 FQGNSA. The CDR3 contains 15 residues. CDR3 nucleotides: TGTGCCAGCAGCTTAACTAGCGGGGCCGGGTACGAGCAGTACTTC. This gives the protein CASSLTSGAGYEQYF.

The chain carries TRBV5-4 and TRBJ2-5; 7 bases align to TRBD1. This CDR3 has 14 amino acids. Germline V CDR1 and CDR2: SGHNT, YYREEE (reference sequence). The ends lost 4 bases at V and 3 bases at J; junction bases unmatched: 6. The CDR3 spells CASSKITGEETQYF. For the CDR3, the DNA is TGTGCCAGCAGCAAAATCACAGGGGAAGAGACCCAGTACTTC. Looking up the rest from reference TRBV5-4 and TRBJ2-5 gives the full variable domain: ETGVTQSPTHLIKTRGQQVTLRCSSQSGHNTVSWYQQALGQGPQFIFQYYREEENGRGNFPPRFSGLQFPNYSSELNVNALELDDSALYLCASSKITGEETQYFGPGTRLLVL.

This chain joins TRBV21-1 and TRBJ2-5; whether TRBD1, the table's D call, matches the DNA was not checked. TRBV21-1 is a documented pseudogene. This CDR3 spans 13 amino acids. In nucleotides, the CDR3 is TGTGCCAGCGTGGGACAGGGGAAAGAGACCCAGTACTTC. Its protein is CASVGQGKETQYF.

The CDR3 region has the DNA TGTGCCAGCAGCGTAGGTTGGGCCCCAGAGACCCAGTACTTC. Translated, it gives CASSVGWAPETQYF. The chain uses TRBV9 and TRBJ2-5; D is uncertain. CDR1 and CDR2 from the germline V gene are SGDLS and YYNGEE. The CDR3 is 14 residues long. V lost 0 bases to trimming and J lost 4 bases, with 10 bases between them.

The V gene is TRBV5-1, the J gene TRBJ1-6, with TRBD1 matching 7 bases. Looked up from germline, CDR1 is SGHRS and CDR2 is YFSETQ. The CDR3 length is 15 residues. The junction had 9 bases not matched to a gene; V was cut back by 4 bases and J by 8 bases. CDR3 nucleotide sequence: TGCGCCAGCAGCCCGGACAGGAGGGTAGATTCACCCCTCCACTTT. Its translation: CASSPDRRVDSPLHF. The full variable domain, its missing parts supplied by reference TRBV5-1 and TRBJ1-6, is KAGVTQTPRYLIKTRGQQVTLSCSPISGHRSVSWYQQTPGQGLQFLFEYFSETQRNKGNFPGRFSGRQFSNSRSEMNVSTLELGDSALYLCASSPDRRVDSPLHFGNGTRLTVT.

The chain carries TRBV18 and TRBJ1-3, with D possibly being TRBD1 (6 bases). CDR1 and CDR2 from the germline V gene are KGHSH and LQKENI. The CDR3 covers 16 residues. The V end lost 3 bases, the J end lost 0 bases, and 12 bases lay between the germline ends. CDR3 sequence reads: CASSPGTRGSGNTIYF. Written as DNA, the CDR3 is TGTGCCAGCTCACCCGGGACACGGGGCTCTGGAAACACCATATATTTT.

The chain recombines TRBV5-4 with TRBJ2-7; 13 positions match TRBD2. The CDR3 runs to 15 residues. The J segment lost 4 bases and the V segment lost 4 bases, leaving 5 bases of the junction unmatched. Per the germline V gene, CDR1 is SGHNT and CDR2 is YYREEE (reference sequence). CDR3 sequence: CASSAGTSGIYEQYF. CDR3 DNA: TGTGCCAGCAGCGCCGGGACTAGCGGGATTTACGAGCAGTACTTC. Looking up the rest from reference TRBV5-4 and TRBJ2-7 gives the full variable domain: ETGVTQSPTHLIKTRGQQVTLRCSSQSGHNTVSWYQQALGQGPQFIFQYYREEENGRGNFPPRFSGLQFPNYSSELNVNALELDDSALYLCASSAGTSGIYEQYFGPGTRLTVT.

The rearrangement uses TRBV7-5 and TRBJ1-1. TRBV7-5 is a known pseudogene. CDR3 length: 14 residues. CDR3 amino acids: CVRSLGRFWTEAFF. As DNA, the CDR3 is TGTGTCAGAAGCTTAGGCCGGTTTTGGACTGAAGCTTTCTTT.

J is TRBJ1-3 and V is TRBV30; weak D call: TRBD1 (6 bases). V was shortened by 0 bases and J by 3 bases, with 9 bases between the two germline ends. The germline V gene has CDR1 GTSNPN and CDR2 SVGIG (reference sequence). CDR3 size: 14 residues. This CDR3 reads CAWSVAGVGNTIYF. CDR3 in DNA: TGTGCCTGGAGTGTGGCAGGGGTTGGAAACACCATATATTTT.

This clone came up once. The chain carries TRBV6-5 and TRBJ2-7; the match to TRBD1 covers 7 bases. V shed 8 bases, J shed 6 bases, and the junction held 10 bases outside the gene matches. This CDR3 comprises 13 residues. Looked up from germline, CDR1 is MNHEY and CDR2 is SVGAGI. In nucleotides, the CDR3 is TGTGCCAGCTTGACAGGGCCCTCGGGCGAGCAGTACTTC. As protein: CASLTGPSGEQYF.

The chain recombines TRBV6-5 with TRBJ1-2, with 9 bases lining up with TRBD1. CDR1 is MNHEY, CDR2 SVGAGI, per germline. V was pared by 4 bases and J by 6 bases, with 6 bases of the junction left unmatched. The CDR3 totals 14 residues. The CDR3 is CASSSPGTGHGYTF. DNA of the CDR3: TGTGCCAGCAGTTCCCCCGGGACAGGGCATGGCTACACCTTC.

The count of this clone is one. The chain combines TRBV6-5 with TRBJ1-2; TRBD1 aligns across 8 bases. The trim removed 11 bases at V and 8 bases at J, leaving 10 bases unmatched. Germline V gene data show CDR1 as MNHEY and CDR2 as SVGAGI. The CDR3 runs 12 residues. Here the CDR3 DNA reads TGTGCCGCATTTCAGGGGGCTTTGGGCTACACCTTC. This translates into CAAFQGALGYTF.

The V and J genes are TRBV5-4 and TRBJ1-6; D possibly corresponds to TRBD1 (5 bases). With 4 bases removed from V and 15 bases from J, the gap between germline ends came to 26 bases. The germline gives CDR1 SGHNT, CDR2 YYREEE (reference sequence). This CDR3 is 16 amino acids long. CDR3 bases: TGTGCCAGCAGCCCGACCCTGAATACCCGGGACTCGGACCTCCACTTT. It is translated as CASSPTLNTRDSDLHF.

The chain uses TRBV5-4 and TRBJ2-5; the match to TRBD1 covers 7 bases. Trimming cost V 4 bases and J 4 bases; bases outside gene matches: 4. This CDR3 has 13 residues. Germline V gene data show CDR1 as SGHNT and CDR2 as YYREEE (reference sequence). The chain's CDR3 is CASSKGAGETQYF. CDR3 nucleotides: TGTGCCAGCAGCAAGGGGGCCGGAGAGACCCAGTACTTC.

J is TRBJ2-5 and V is TRBV7-9; 9 bases are a match to TRBD1. From germline, CDR1 is SEHNR and CDR2 FQNEAQ (reference sequence). The J segment lost 5 bases and the V segment lost 10 bases, leaving 11 bases of the junction unmatched. The CDR3 runs 14 residues. The CDR3 loop reads CATHGQGSRETQYF. The CDR3 coding sequence is TGTGCCACGCATGGACAGGGGTCCCGGGAGACCCAGTACTTC.